This TCR beta chain was found in a study of T cells after yellow fever vaccination. Study background: Preparation of fractions with low cell numbers was performed using SMART-Seq v4 Ultra Low Input.

Germline lookup yields CDR1 MNHEY and CDR2 SMNVEV (reference sequence). V was cut by 3 bases and J by 5 bases, with 10 bases left in between. There are 13 residues in the CDR3. It was through 5'RACE template switching that TCR cDNA was made, with a universal primer site and UMIs added. One entry per CDR3 protein results from TCRdb running MiXCR on the 5' RACE reads. The table includes some 320,000 distinct CDR3 sequences, roughly 4.3% detected once. This clonotype was seen only a few times. The genes are TRBV27 and TRBJ2-5; no clear D gene. The sequence was obtained from a man aged 18 to 29 who received the YFV17D yellow fever vaccine. Sequencing was performed on PBMCs, taken 15 days after the yellow fever booster vaccination. The CDR3 here is CASSLEGWETQYF. The CDR3 region has the DNA TGTGCCAGCAGTTTGGAAGGGTGGGAGACCCAGTACTTC.